This TCR beta chain came from a study of blood T cell repertoires in COVID-19. The overall study: Specimens from acute and convalescent COVID-19 originated in the United States, Italy and Spain.

Trimming removed 5 bases from V and 5 bases from J; junction bases left unmatched: 9. The CDR3 is 14 residues long. Germline loops: CDR1 SGHDT, CDR2 YYEEEE. Original data processing: Reference gene primers were amplified, and this amplification served to estimate nucleated cell counts. TCRdb's table, derived via immunoSEQ multiplex PCR, lists solely in-frame clones and lacks some. V and J calls and clone size are as listed in that table; D and trimming were resolved from the DNA. The sample has hundreds of thousands of clones, 70% to 90% seen once. This clone appeared a few times. The specimen sequenced was peripheral blood. This chain links TRBV5-6 with TRBJ2-5; 7 positions match TRBD1. The clonotype comes from an elderly man with acute or convalescent COVID-19. DNA for the CDR3: TGTGCCAGCAGTCGAGCAGGGGGAAGGGAGACCCAGTACTTC. Its translation is CASSRAGGRETQYF.